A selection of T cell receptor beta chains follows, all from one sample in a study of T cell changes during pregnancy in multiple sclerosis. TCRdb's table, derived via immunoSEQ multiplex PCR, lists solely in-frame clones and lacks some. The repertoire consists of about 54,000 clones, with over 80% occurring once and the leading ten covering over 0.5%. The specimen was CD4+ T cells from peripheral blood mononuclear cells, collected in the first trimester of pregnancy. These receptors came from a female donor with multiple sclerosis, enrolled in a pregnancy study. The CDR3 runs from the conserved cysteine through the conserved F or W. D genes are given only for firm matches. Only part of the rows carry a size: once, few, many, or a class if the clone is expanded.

CDR3aa: CASSVGDSDNQPQHF
CDR3nt: TGTGCCAGCAGCGTAGGGGACAGTGACAATCAGCCCCAGCATTTT
v_gene: TRBV9
d_gene: TRBD1
abundance: NA
j_gene: TRBJ1-5

CDR3aa: CASSESFRDVAFF
CDR3nt: TGTGCCAGCAGTGAATCCTTCAGGGATGTTGCTTTCTTT
v_gene: TRBV6-1
d_gene: NA
abundance: NA
j_gene: TRBJ1-1

CDR3aa: CASSPTGGVSLYNEQFF
CDR3nt: TGTGCCAGCAGCCCGACAGGGGGTGTATCATTGTACAATGAGCAGTTCTTC
v_gene: TRBV5-8
d_gene: TRBD1
abundance: NA
j_gene: TRBJ2-1

CDR3aa: CASSLRLAGGYADTQYF
CDR3nt: TGTGCCAGCAGCTTGCGACTAGCGGGAGGTTACGCAGATACGCAGTATTTT
v_gene: TRBV5-4
d_gene: TRBD2
abundance: NA
j_gene: TRBJ2-3

CDR3aa: CASSLAGQAHTEAFF
CDR3nt: TGTGCCAGCAGCTTGGCGGGACAGGCTCACACTGAAGCTTTCTTT
v_gene: TRBV5-6
d_gene: TRBD1
abundance: NA
j_gene: TRBJ1-1

CDR3aa: CASSQAGLSGNTIYF
CDR3nt: TGTGCCAGCAGCCAAGCGGGTTTATCTGGAAACACCATATATTTT
v_gene: TRBV14
d_gene: NA
abundance: NA
j_gene: TRBJ1-3

CDR3aa: CASSPRTGYNEQFF
CDR3nt: TGTGCCAGCAGCCCCCGGACAGGATACAATGAGCAGTTCTTC
v_gene: TRBV7-2
d_gene: TRBD1
abundance: few
j_gene: TRBJ2-1

CDR3aa: CASSYMAGVRPYEQYF
CDR3nt: TGTGCCAGCAGTTACATGGCGGGAGTCAGGCCCTACGAGCAGTACTTC
v_gene: TRBV6-6
d_gene: TRBD2
abundance: NA
j_gene: TRBJ2-7

CDR3aa: CASSVATGASYGYTF
CDR3nt: TGTGCCAGCAGCGTAGCAACAGGGGCCAGCTATGGCTACACCTTC
v_gene: TRBV9
d_gene: TRBD1
abundance: NA
j_gene: TRBJ1-2

CDR3aa: CASSPPGVLVNEQFF
CDR3nt: TGTGCCAGCTCACCTCCGGGAGTGCTCGTCAATGAGCAGTTCTTC
v_gene: TRBV18
d_gene: NA
abundance: NA
j_gene: TRBJ2-1

CDR3aa: CASSIGQGSGTDTQYF
CDR3nt: TGCGCCAGCAGCATCGGACAGGGGTCCGGCACAGATACGCAGTATTTT
v_gene: TRBV5-1
d_gene: TRBD1
abundance: NA
j_gene: TRBJ2-3

CDR3aa: CASRTSGNTIYF
CDR3nt: TGTGCCAGCAGGACTTCTGGAAACACCATATATTTT
v_gene: TRBV28
d_gene: NA
abundance: NA
j_gene: TRBJ1-3

CDR3aa: CASSLTGQGAPETQYF
CDR3nt: TGTGCCAGCAGCTTGACCGGACAGGGGGCGCCGGAGACCCAGTACTTC
v_gene: TRBV5-5
d_gene: TRBD1
abundance: NA
j_gene: TRBJ2-5

CDR3aa: CASSPTRLYGELFF
CDR3nt: TGTGCCAGCAGCCCGACGCGGCTCTACGGGGAGCTGTTTTTT
v_gene: TRBV14
d_gene: NA
abundance: NA
j_gene: TRBJ2-2

CDR3aa: CASSPLLTGEYGYTF
CDR3nt: TGTGCCAGCTCACCCTTACTGACAGGGGAATATGGCTACACCTTC
v_gene: TRBV18
d_gene: TRBD1
abundance: once
j_gene: TRBJ1-2

CDR3aa: CASSLEIQGNQPQHF
CDR3nt: TGTGCCAGCAGCTTAGAGATACAGGGAAATCAGCCCCAGCATTTT
v_gene: TRBV7-8
d_gene: NA
abundance: NA
j_gene: TRBJ1-5

CDR3aa: CASSLGASGNTGELFF
CDR3nt: TGCGCCAGCAGCTTGGGGGCTAGCGGGAACACCGGGGAGCTGTTTTTT
v_gene: TRBV5-1
d_gene: TRBD2
abundance: NA
j_gene: TRBJ2-2

CDR3aa: CASSVGRVNYGYTF
CDR3nt: TGTGCCAGCAGCGTAGGCAGGGTTAACTATGGCTACACCTTC
v_gene: TRBV9
d_gene: NA
abundance: NA
j_gene: TRBJ1-2

CDR3aa: CASSLGGLQGRETQYF
CDR3nt: TGTGCCAGCAGCTTAGGGGGGTTGCAGGGGAGAGAGACCCAGTACTTC
v_gene: TRBV7-2
d_gene: NA
abundance: NA
j_gene: TRBJ2-5

CDR3aa: CASSMSGYTDTQYF
CDR3nt: TGTGCCAGTAGTATGAGCGGATACACAGATACGCAGTATTTT
v_gene: TRBV19
d_gene: NA
abundance: NA
j_gene: TRBJ2-3

CDR3aa: CASSLQGGYGYTF
CDR3nt: TGCGCCAGCAGTCTCCAGGGGGGCTATGGCTACACCTTC
v_gene: TRBV5-1
d_gene: TRBD1
abundance: NA
j_gene: TRBJ1-2

CDR3aa: CASSSDRMNQPQHF
CDR3nt: TGTGCCAGCAGCTCAGACAGAATGAATCAGCCCCAGCATTTT
v_gene: TRBV7-9
d_gene: NA
abundance: NA
j_gene: TRBJ1-5

CDR3aa: CASSTRAGGAADTQYF
CDR3nt: TGTGCCAGTAGTACCCGAGCGGGAGGCGCGGCAGATACGCAGTATTTT
v_gene: TRBV19
d_gene: TRBD2
abundance: NA
j_gene: TRBJ2-3

CDR3aa: CASSQDSVVAAFF
CDR3nt: TGTGCCAGCAGCCAAGATTCAGTGGTCGCGGCGTTCTTC
v_gene: TRBV14
d_gene: NA
abundance: NA
j_gene: TRBJ2-1

CDR3aa: CASSRALQGSTRTGELFF
CDR3nt: TGTGCCAGCAGCCGGGCTTTACAGGGTTCAACCCGCACCGGGGAGCTGTTTTTT
v_gene: TRBV14
d_gene: NA
abundance: NA
j_gene: TRBJ2-2

CDR3aa: CASSLTFWTGGEQYF
CDR3nt: TGCGCCAGCAGCTTAACCTTTTGGACAGGGGGAGAGCAGTACTTC
v_gene: TRBV5-1
d_gene: TRBD1
abundance: NA
j_gene: TRBJ2-7

CDR3aa: CASSLDGPGIGNTIYF
CDR3nt: TGTGCCAGCAGCTTAGATGGTCCAGGGATAGGAAACACCATATATTTT
v_gene: TRBV11-2
d_gene: NA
abundance: NA
j_gene: TRBJ1-3

CDR3aa: CASSPTASGQIYEQYF
CDR3nt: TGTGCCAGCAGCCCGACCGCGTCAGGACAGATCTACGAGCAGTACTTC
v_gene: TRBV11-3
d_gene: NA
abundance: NA
j_gene: TRBJ2-7

CDR3aa: CASSRGGKSSYEQYF
CDR3nt: TGTGCCAGCAGTCGGGGGGGAAAGAGCTCCTACGAGCAGTACTTC
v_gene: TRBV27
d_gene: TRBD2
abundance: NA
j_gene: TRBJ2-7

CDR3aa: CAIRDSGTGAEAFF
CDR3nt: TGTGCCATCAGGGACTCCGGGACAGGGGCTGAAGCTTTCTTT
v_gene: TRBV10-3
d_gene: TRBD1
abundance: NA
j_gene: TRBJ1-1

CDR3aa: CASSLSTSGTYNEQFF
CDR3nt: TGTGCCAGCAGCCTATCGACTAGCGGAACCTACAATGAGCAGTTCTTC
v_gene: TRBV28
d_gene: TRBD2
abundance: once
j_gene: TRBJ2-1

CDR3aa: CASSFSLAGVGYNEQFF
CDR3nt: TGTGCCAGCAGCTTCTCACTAGCGGGGGTGGGTTACAATGAGCAGTTCTTC
v_gene: TRBV9
d_gene: TRBD2
abundance: once
j_gene: TRBJ2-1

CDR3aa: CASSVGGGSYNEQFF
CDR3nt: TGCGCCAGCAGCGTAGGGGGGGGCTCCTACAATGAGCAGTTCTTC
v_gene: TRBV5-1
d_gene: NA
abundance: NA
j_gene: TRBJ2-1

CDR3aa: CASSLRLAGPDVYEQYF
CDR3nt: TGTGCCAGCAGTTTAAGGCTAGCGGGGCCAGATGTCTACGAGCAGTACTTC
v_gene: TRBV27
d_gene: TRBD2
abundance: once
j_gene: TRBJ2-7

CDR3aa: CASSLVDRGGYTF
CDR3nt: TGTGCCAGCAGTTTAGTGGACAGGGGTGGCTACACCTTC
v_gene: TRBV28
d_gene: TRBD1
abundance: few
j_gene: TRBJ1-2

CDR3aa: CASLLIGERETQYF
CDR3nt: TGTGCCAGCCTCCTAATTGGGGAGAGGGAGACCCAGTACTTC
v_gene: TRBV27
d_gene: NA
abundance: NA
j_gene: TRBJ2-5

CDR3aa: CASSLGERLAGFEQYF
CDR3nt: TGTGCCAGCAGCTTAGGCGAGAGACTAGCGGGGTTCGAGCAGTACTTC
v_gene: TRBV13
d_gene: TRBD2
abundance: once
j_gene: TRBJ2-7

CDR3aa: CASNGLAGIGEQYF
CDR3nt: TGTGCCAGCAATGGACTAGCGGGAATCGGCGAGCAGTACTTC
v_gene: TRBV6-1
d_gene: TRBD2
abundance: NA
j_gene: TRBJ2-7

CDR3aa: CATTSGDRPYEQYF
CDR3nt: TGTGCCACCACCTCGGGGGACCGGCCCTACGAGCAGTACTTC
v_gene: TRBV15
d_gene: NA
abundance: NA
j_gene: TRBJ2-7

CDR3aa: CASSSHWAPYEQYF
CDR3nt: TGTGCCAGCAGCTCCCATTGGGCCCCCTACGAGCAGTACTTC
v_gene: TRBV11-2
d_gene: NA
abundance: once
j_gene: TRBJ2-7

CDR3aa: CATSKPTGNGNTIYF
CDR3nt: TGTGCCACCAGCAAGCCGACAGGGAACGGAAACACCATATATTTT
v_gene: TRBV15
d_gene: TRBD1
abundance: NA
j_gene: TRBJ1-3

CDR3aa: CASSRDTSSGNTIYF
CDR3nt: TGTGCCAGCAGTAGAGACACGAGCTCTGGAAACACCATATATTTT
v_gene: TRBV2
d_gene: NA
abundance: NA
j_gene: TRBJ1-3

CDR3aa: CASSLRAGGGYGYTF
CDR3nt: TGTGCCAGCAGCTTGCGGGCAGGGGGCGGCTATGGCTACACCTTC
v_gene: TRBV5-6
d_gene: TRBD1
abundance: NA
j_gene: TRBJ1-2

CDR3aa: CATSRVPGTGGPKQYF
CDR3nt: TGTGCCACCAGCAGGGTTCCCGGGACAGGGGGGCCAAAGCAGTACTTC
v_gene: TRBV15
d_gene: TRBD1
abundance: NA
j_gene: TRBJ2-7

CDR3aa: CASSFLGGVSYNEQFF
CDR3nt: TGTGCCAGCAGCTTCCTAGGCGGGGTCTCCTACAATGAGCAGTTCTTC
v_gene: TRBV7-3
d_gene: NA
abundance: NA
j_gene: TRBJ2-1

CDR3aa: CSVDDAGGTEAFF
CDR3nt: TGCAGCGTTGATGATGCAGGGGGCACTGAAGCTTTCTTT
v_gene: TRBV29-1
d_gene: TRBD1
abundance: once
j_gene: TRBJ1-1

CDR3aa: CASSLAGTGPSYEQYF
CDR3nt: TGTGCCAGCAGCTTAGCGGGAACAGGTCCTTCCTACGAGCAGTACTTC
v_gene: TRBV7-9
d_gene: NA
abundance: NA
j_gene: TRBJ2-7

CDR3aa: CASSQNLLWLAHASSTDTQYF
CDR3nt: TGTGCCAGCAGCCAAAATCTCCTCTGGTTAGCGCATGCCTCTAGCACAGATACGCAGTATTTT
v_gene: TRBV4-2
d_gene: NA
abundance: once
j_gene: TRBJ2-3

CDR3aa: CASSTQGEAFF
CDR3nt: TGTGCCAGCTCTACACAGGGTGAAGCTTTCTTT
v_gene: TRBV18
d_gene: NA
abundance: NA
j_gene: TRBJ1-1

CDR3aa: CASRFQGMETQYF
CDR3nt: TGTGCAAGTCGCTTTCAGGGTATGGAGACCCAGTACTTC
v_gene: TRBV12-2
d_gene: NA
abundance: NA
j_gene: TRBJ2-5

CDR3aa: CASSLAGGPLYEQYF
CDR3nt: TGTGCCAGCAGTTTAGCGGGAGGGCCTCTATACGAGCAGTACTTC
v_gene: TRBV28
d_gene: TRBD2
abundance: once
j_gene: TRBJ2-7

CDR3aa: CASGSWPSPLHF
CDR3nt: TGTGCTAGTGGCTCCTGGCCTTCACCCCTCCACTTT
v_gene: TRBV12-5
d_gene: NA
abundance: once
j_gene: TRBJ1-6